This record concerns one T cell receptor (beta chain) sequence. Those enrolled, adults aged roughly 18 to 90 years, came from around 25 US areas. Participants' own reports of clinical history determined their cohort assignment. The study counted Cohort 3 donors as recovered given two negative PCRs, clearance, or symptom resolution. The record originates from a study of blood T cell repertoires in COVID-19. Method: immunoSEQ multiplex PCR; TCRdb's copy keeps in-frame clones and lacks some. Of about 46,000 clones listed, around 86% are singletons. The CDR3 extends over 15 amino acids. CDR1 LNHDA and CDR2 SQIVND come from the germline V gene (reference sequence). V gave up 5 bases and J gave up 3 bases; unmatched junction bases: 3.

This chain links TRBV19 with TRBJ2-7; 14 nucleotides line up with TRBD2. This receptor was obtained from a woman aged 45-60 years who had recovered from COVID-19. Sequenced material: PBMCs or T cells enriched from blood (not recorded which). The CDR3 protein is CASSAGTSGGYEQYF. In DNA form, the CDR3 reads TGTGCCAGTAGTGCCGGGACTAGCGGGGGCTACGAGCAGTACTTC.